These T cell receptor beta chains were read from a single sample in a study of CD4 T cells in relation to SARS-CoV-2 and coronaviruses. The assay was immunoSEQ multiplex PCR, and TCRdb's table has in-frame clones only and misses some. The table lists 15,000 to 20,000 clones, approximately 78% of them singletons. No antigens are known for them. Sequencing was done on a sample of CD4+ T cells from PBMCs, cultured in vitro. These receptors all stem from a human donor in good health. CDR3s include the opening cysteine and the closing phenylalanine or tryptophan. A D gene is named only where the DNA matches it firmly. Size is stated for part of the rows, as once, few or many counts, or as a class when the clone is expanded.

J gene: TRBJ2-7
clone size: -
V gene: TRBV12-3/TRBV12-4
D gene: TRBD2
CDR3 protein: CASSTGGEREQYF
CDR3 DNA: TGTGCCAGCAGTACGGGAGGGGAGCGCGAGCAGTACTTC

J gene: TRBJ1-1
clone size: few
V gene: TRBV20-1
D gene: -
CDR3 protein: CSASSSAEAFF
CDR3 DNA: TGCAGTGCATCATCCAGCGCTGAAGCTTTCTTT

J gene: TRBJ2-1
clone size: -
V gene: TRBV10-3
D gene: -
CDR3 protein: CAISESTGENEQFF
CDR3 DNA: TGTGCCATCAGTGAGTCGACGGGGGAGAATGAGCAGTTCTTC

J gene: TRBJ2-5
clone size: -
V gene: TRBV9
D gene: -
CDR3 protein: CASSPHSPRTDQETQYF
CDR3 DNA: TGTGCCAGCAGCCCCCATAGCCCTCGGACCGACCAAGAGACCCAGTACTTC

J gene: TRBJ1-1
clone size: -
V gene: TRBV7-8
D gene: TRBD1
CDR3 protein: CASRGQPNTEAFF
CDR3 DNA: TGTGCCAGCAGGGGACAGCCGAACACTGAAGCTTTCTTT

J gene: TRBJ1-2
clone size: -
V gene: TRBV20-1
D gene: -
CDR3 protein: CSARGDYGYTF
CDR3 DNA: TGCAGTGCACGGGGTGACTATGGCTACACCTTC

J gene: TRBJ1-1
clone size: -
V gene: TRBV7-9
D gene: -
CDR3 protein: CASSLGRGAIDTEAFF
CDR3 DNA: TGTGCCAGCAGCTTGGGTAGGGGCGCGATCGACACTGAAGCTTTCTTT

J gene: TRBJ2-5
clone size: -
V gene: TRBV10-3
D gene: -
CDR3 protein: CAIRDSGRQETQYF
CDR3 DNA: TGTGCCATCAGAGACAGCGGGCGCCAAGAGACCCAGTACTTC

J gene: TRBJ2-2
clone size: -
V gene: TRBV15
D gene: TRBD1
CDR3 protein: CATSRVWDRLNTGELFF
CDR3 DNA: TGTGCCACCAGCAGAGTCTGGGACAGACTTAACACCGGGGAGCTGTTTTTT

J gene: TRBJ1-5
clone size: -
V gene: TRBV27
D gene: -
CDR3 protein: CASSSGFQGEQPQHF
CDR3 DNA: TGTGCCAGCAGTTCAGGGTTCCAGGGAGAACAGCCCCAGCATTTT

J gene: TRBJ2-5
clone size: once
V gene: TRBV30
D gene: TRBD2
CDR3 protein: CARQAGGDVETQYF
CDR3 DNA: TGTGCCAGACAGGCGGGAGGGGATGTCGAGACCCAGTACTTC

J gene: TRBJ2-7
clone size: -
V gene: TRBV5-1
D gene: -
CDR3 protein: CASTATGTYEQYF
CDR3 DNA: TGCGCCAGCACCGCGACGGGTACCTACGAGCAGTACTTC